This is a list of T cell receptor beta chains from one sample in a study of blood T cell repertoires in COVID-19. The table came from immunoSEQ multiplex PCR; TCRdb's copy has only in-frame clones and leaves some out. Of nearly 350,000 clones in the sample, 80% to 90% are singletons; the top ten hold 2.5% to 3.5%. Input material: peripheral blood. The receptor source for this set is a man under 40 with active or convalescent COVID-19. Each CDR3 is given with its conserved first and last residue. D genes are given only for firm matches. The size entry is marked missing in some rows and otherwise reads once, few, many or a size class.

clone_size: once
v_call: TRBV12-3/TRBV12-4
j_call: TRBJ2-3
d_call: NA
cdr3_aa: CASSSPRRVTQYF
cdr3_nt: TGTGCCAGCAGTTCTCCCCGTCGGGTGACGCAGTATTTT

clone_size: NA
v_call: TRBV11-1
j_call: TRBJ2-7
d_call: NA
cdr3_aa: CASSFTGKVGYEQYF
cdr3_nt: TGTGCCAGCAGCTTCACAGGGAAGGTCGGCTACGAGCAGTACTTC

clone_size: NA
v_call: TRBV4-1
j_call: TRBJ1-6
d_call: NA
cdr3_aa: CASSQEPVLDSPLHF
cdr3_nt: TGCGCCAGCAGCCAAGAACCAGTCCTTGATTCACCCCTCCACTTT

clone_size: NA
v_call: TRBV9
j_call: TRBJ2-2
d_call: TRBD2
cdr3_aa: CASRGLADTGELFF
cdr3_nt: TGTGCCAGCAGAGGGCTAGCGGACACCGGGGAGCTGTTTTTT

clone_size: NA
v_call: TRBV2
j_call: TRBJ1-4
d_call: NA
cdr3_aa: CASSEVAPPVATNEKLFF
cdr3_nt: TGTGCCAGCAGTGAAGTGGCCCCTCCCGTTGCAACTAATGAAAAACTGTTTTTT

clone_size: NA
v_call: TRBV4-3
j_call: TRBJ1-2
d_call: NA
cdr3_aa: CASSQTPGGYGYTF
cdr3_nt: TGCGCCAGCAGCCAGACCCCCGGGGGCTATGGCTACACCTTC

clone_size: NA
v_call: TRBV7-9
j_call: TRBJ2-2
d_call: TRBD1
cdr3_aa: CASSYGQDYTGELFF
cdr3_nt: TGTGCCAGCAGCTACGGACAGGATTACACCGGGGAGCTGTTTTTT

clone_size: NA
v_call: TRBV6-6
j_call: TRBJ2-1
d_call: NA
cdr3_aa: CASSPGLGGGLNEQFF
cdr3_nt: TGTGCCAGCAGTCCTGGATTGGGAGGGGGTCTTAATGAGCAGTTCTTC

clone_size: NA
v_call: TRBV9
j_call: TRBJ1-3
d_call: TRBD1
cdr3_aa: CASSSRTGPISGNTIYF
cdr3_nt: TGTGCCAGCAGCTCAAGGACAGGACCAATCTCTGGAAACACCATATATTTT

clone_size: NA
v_call: TRBV7-2
j_call: TRBJ2-1
d_call: NA
cdr3_aa: CASSLAGGNYNEQFF
cdr3_nt: TGTGCCAGCAGCTTAGCGGGAGGAAACTACAATGAGCAGTTCTTC

clone_size: NA
v_call: TRBV28
j_call: TRBJ1-3
d_call: NA
cdr3_aa: CASSPLAGAGGNTIYF
cdr3_nt: TGTGCCAGCAGCCCTTTAGCGGGGGCGGGAGGAAACACCATATATTTT

clone_size: NA
v_call: TRBV5-1
j_call: TRBJ2-1
d_call: TRBD1
cdr3_aa: CASSGRGHDNEQFF
cdr3_nt: TGCGCCAGCAGCGGCAGGGGGCACGACAATGAGCAGTTCTTC

clone_size: NA
v_call: TRBV11-2
j_call: TRBJ2-3
d_call: TRBD2
cdr3_aa: CASSPQAGGSTDTQYF
cdr3_nt: TGTGCCAGCAGCCCCCAGGCGGGGGGCAGTACAGATACGCAGTATTTT

clone_size: NA
v_call: TRBV7-2
j_call: TRBJ2-7
d_call: TRBD2
cdr3_aa: CASSLTAGGTYEQYF
cdr3_nt: TGTGCCAGCAGCTTAACCGCGGGGGGAACCTACGAGCAGTACTTC

clone_size: NA
v_call: TRBV9
j_call: TRBJ1-1
d_call: NA
cdr3_aa: CASSGAGRRAEAFF
cdr3_nt: TGTGCCAGCAGCGGAGCAGGGCGTAGAGCTGAAGCTTTCTTT

clone_size: NA
v_call: TRBV18
j_call: TRBJ2-7
d_call: NA
cdr3_aa: CASSSSGSEQYF
cdr3_nt: TGTGCCAGCTCCTCTTCGGGGAGCGAGCAGTACTTC

clone_size: NA
v_call: TRBV6-2/TRBV6-3
j_call: TRBJ1-5
d_call: TRBD1
cdr3_aa: CASSQTGEVGQPQHF
cdr3_nt: TGTGCCAGCAGTCAGACAGGGGAGGTTGGTCAGCCCCAGCATTTT

clone_size: NA
v_call: TRBV11-1
j_call: TRBJ1-4
d_call: TRBD1
cdr3_aa: CASSQRTGVNEKLFF
cdr3_nt: TGTGCCAGCAGCCAGCGGACAGGGGTTAATGAAAAACTGTTTTTT

clone_size: NA
v_call: TRBV6-2/TRBV6-3
j_call: TRBJ2-2
d_call: NA
cdr3_aa: CASSYPYGGPGELFF
cdr3_nt: TGTGCCAGCAGTTACCCCTACGGGGGGCCCGGGGAGCTGTTTTTT

clone_size: NA
v_call: TRBV30
j_call: TRBJ1-2
d_call: TRBD1
cdr3_aa: CAWSGTATNYGYTF
cdr3_nt: TGTGCCTGGAGCGGGACAGCTACTAACTATGGCTACACCTTC

clone_size: NA
v_call: TRBV10-3
j_call: TRBJ2-3
d_call: TRBD2
cdr3_aa: CAIRGLADTQYF
cdr3_nt: TGTGCCATCAGGGGACTAGCAGATACGCAGTATTTT

clone_size: few
v_call: TRBV5-4
j_call: TRBJ1-1
d_call: NA
cdr3_aa: CASSFRGGNTEAFF
cdr3_nt: TGTGCCAGCAGCTTTAGAGGGGGGAACACTGAAGCTTTCTTT

clone_size: NA
v_call: TRBV4-2
j_call: TRBJ2-7
d_call: TRBD2
cdr3_aa: CASSQGLAGVYEQYF
cdr3_nt: TGTGCCAGCAGCCAAGGCCTAGCGGGGGTCTACGAGCAGTACTTC

clone_size: few
v_call: TRBV24-1
j_call: TRBJ1-2
d_call: NA
cdr3_aa: CATSDLWGTGNTF
cdr3_nt: NA

clone_size: NA
v_call: TRBV2
j_call: TRBJ2-1
d_call: NA
cdr3_aa: CASSEGQVIRNEQFF
cdr3_nt: TGTGCCAGCAGTGAGGGGCAGGTAATAAGAAATGAGCAGTTCTTC

clone_size: NA
v_call: TRBV5-1
j_call: TRBJ2-3
d_call: NA
cdr3_aa: CASSYGEDTQYF
cdr3_nt: TGCGCCAGCAGCTACGGAGAAGATACGCAGTATTTT

clone_size: NA
v_call: TRBV27
j_call: TRBJ1-2
d_call: NA
cdr3_aa: CASAQRGVYNGYTF
cdr3_nt: TGTGCCAGCGCCCAACGGGGGGTGTATAACGGCTACACCTTC

clone_size: NA
v_call: TRBV27
j_call: TRBJ2-5
d_call: TRBD2
cdr3_aa: CASSLTRGSEETQYF
cdr3_nt: TGTGCCAGCAGTTTAACGCGGGGGAGCGAAGAGACCCAGTACTTC

clone_size: NA
v_call: TRBV30
j_call: TRBJ1-2
d_call: NA
cdr3_aa: CAWQLAGQPYYGYTF
cdr3_nt: TGTGCCTGGCAACTCGCGGGGCAACCTTACTATGGCTACACCTTC

clone_size: NA
v_call: TRBV15
j_call: TRBJ1-2
d_call: TRBD1
cdr3_aa: CATSRDRDRGTYGYTF
cdr3_nt: TGTGCCACCAGCAGAGACCGGGACAGGGGAACTTATGGCTACACCTTC

clone_size: NA
v_call: TRBV28
j_call: TRBJ2-7
d_call: NA
cdr3_aa: CASTSGENYYEQYF
cdr3_nt: TGTGCCAGCACTTCGGGAGAGAATTACTACGAGCAGTACTTC

clone_size: once
v_call: TRBV30
j_call: TRBJ2-3
d_call: NA
cdr3_aa: CACDRRTDTQYF
cdr3_nt: TGTGCCTGCGACAGGCGCACAGATACGCAGTATTTT

clone_size: NA
v_call: TRBV30
j_call: TRBJ2-1
d_call: TRBD2
cdr3_aa: CAWGGLAGSSYNEQFF
cdr3_nt: TGTGCCTGGGGCGGACTAGCGGGGTCCTCCTACAATGAGCAGTTCTTC

clone_size: few
v_call: TRBV19
j_call: TRBJ1-6
d_call: TRBD1
cdr3_aa: CASSARQGPGSPLHF
cdr3_nt: TGTGCCAGTAGTGCACGACAGGGACCGGGTTCACCCCTCCACTTT

clone_size: NA
v_call: TRBV4-1
j_call: TRBJ1-5
d_call: NA
cdr3_aa: CASSLRTANQPQHF
cdr3_nt: TGCGCCAGCAGCCTTAGGACAGCGAATCAGCCCCAGCATTTT

clone_size: NA
v_call: TRBV7-8
j_call: TRBJ1-2
d_call: TRBD1
cdr3_aa: CASSPSGQGIIGGYTF
cdr3_nt: TGTGCCAGCAGCCCAAGTGGACAGGGGATAATTGGTGGCTACACCTTC

clone_size: few
v_call: TRBV5-1
j_call: TRBJ1-6
d_call: TRBD1
cdr3_aa: CASSSGTGRDSPLHF
cdr3_nt: TGCGCCAGCAGCTCAGGGACAGGGAGGGATTCACCCCTCCACTTT

clone_size: NA
v_call: TRBV2
j_call: TRBJ2-2
d_call: NA
cdr3_aa: CASSATVATGELFF
cdr3_nt: TGTGCCAGCAGTGCGACCGTAGCCACCGGGGAGCTGTTTTTT

clone_size: NA
v_call: TRBV3-1/TRBV3-2
j_call: TRBJ1-5
d_call: NA
cdr3_aa: CASSQGTPFSNQPQHF
cdr3_nt: TGTGCCAGCAGCCAGGGGACACCGTTTAGCAATCAGCCCCAGCATTTT

clone_size: NA
v_call: TRBV4-3
j_call: TRBJ1-1
d_call: TRBD1
cdr3_aa: CASSQENRGPEAFF
cdr3_nt: TGCGCCAGCAGCCAAGAGAACAGGGGGCCTGAAGCTTTCTTT

clone_size: NA
v_call: TRBV4-3
j_call: TRBJ2-1
d_call: TRBD1
cdr3_aa: CASSQDWAGQGRRNEQFF
cdr3_nt: TGCGCCAGCAGCCAAGATTGGGCGGGACAGGGGAGGAGAAATGAGCAGTTCTTC

clone_size: NA
v_call: TRBV4-2
j_call: TRBJ2-7
d_call: TRBD2
cdr3_aa: CASSRGRDASYEQYF
cdr3_nt: TGTGCCAGCAGCCGGGGGAGGGATGCCTCCTACGAGCAGTACTTC

clone_size: NA
v_call: TRBV9
j_call: TRBJ2-1
d_call: NA
cdr3_aa: CASSTSRGDNEQFF
cdr3_nt: TGTGCCAGCAGCACCAGTCGGGGTGACAATGAGCAGTTCTTC

clone_size: NA
v_call: TRBV14
j_call: TRBJ2-1
d_call: TRBD2
cdr3_aa: CASSHRVSSGASQEQFF
cdr3_nt: TGTGCCAGCAGTCATCGGGTTTCTAGCGGGGCCAGCCAGGAGCAGTTCTTC

clone_size: NA
v_call: TRBV6-5
j_call: TRBJ2-3
d_call: TRBD2
cdr3_aa: CASSYGGGAGDTQYF
cdr3_nt: TGTGCCAGCAGTTACGGCGGGGGGGCAGGTGATACGCAGTATTTT

clone_size: NA
v_call: TRBV11-3
j_call: TRBJ2-1
d_call: NA
cdr3_aa: CASSRGTGSSYNEQFF
cdr3_nt: TGTGCCAGCAGCCGAGGCACAGGCAGCTCCTACAATGAGCAGTTCTTC

clone_size: few
v_call: TRBV6-2/TRBV6-3
j_call: TRBJ1-4
d_call: NA
cdr3_aa: CASSLADSFINEKLFF
cdr3_nt: TGTGCCAGCAGTTTAGCAGACAGCTTCATTAATGAAAAACTGTTTTTT

clone_size: NA
v_call: TRBV19
j_call: TRBJ1-1
d_call: NA
cdr3_aa: CASSIGQTNTEAFF
cdr3_nt: TGTGCCAGTAGTATTGGGCAAACGAACACTGAAGCTTTCTTT

clone_size: NA
v_call: TRBV7-6
j_call: TRBJ1-6
d_call: TRBD1
cdr3_aa: CASSLDRGAFSPLHF
cdr3_nt: TGTGCCAGCAGCTTAGACAGGGGGGCCTTTTCACCCCTCCACTTT

clone_size: once
v_call: TRBV4-2
j_call: TRBJ2-7
d_call: NA
cdr3_aa: CASSQRGGREQYF
cdr3_nt: TGTGCCAGCAGCCAGAGGGGAGGCCGGGAGCAGTACTTC

clone_size: NA
v_call: TRBV11-2
j_call: TRBJ2-7
d_call: NA
cdr3_aa: CASSLGGGFAYEQYF
cdr3_nt: TGTGCCAGCAGCTTGGGAGGAGGGTTTGCCTACGAGCAGTACTTC

clone_size: NA
v_call: TRBV7-9
j_call: TRBJ1-2
d_call: TRBD1
cdr3_aa: CASSYNRDRTNYGYTF
cdr3_nt: TGTGCCAGCAGCTACAACCGGGACAGAACTAACTATGGCTACACCTTC

clone_size: few
v_call: TRBV20-1
j_call: TRBJ2-7
d_call: NA
cdr3_aa: CSAARSYEQYF
cdr3_nt: TGCAGTGCCGCGCGGTCCTACGAGCAGTACTTC

clone_size: NA
v_call: TRBV19
j_call: TRBJ2-7
d_call: TRBD1
cdr3_aa: CASSMEPGQGYEQYF
cdr3_nt: TGTGCCAGTAGTATGGAGCCGGGACAGGGTTACGAGCAGTACTTC

clone_size: NA
v_call: TRBV24-1
j_call: TRBJ2-2
d_call: NA
cdr3_aa: CATSGRREATGELFF
cdr3_nt: TGTGCCACCAGTGGAAGGAGGGAGGCGACCGGGGAGCTGTTTTTT

clone_size: NA
v_call: TRBV11-3
j_call: TRBJ2-1
d_call: NA
cdr3_aa: CASSPWGYSYNEQFF
cdr3_nt: TGTGCCAGCAGCCCCTGGGGCTATTCCTACAATGAGCAGTTCTTC

clone_size: once
v_call: TRBV9
j_call: TRBJ2-5
d_call: TRBD2
cdr3_aa: CASSDPLVDGREETQYF
cdr3_nt: TGTGCCAGCAGCGATCCTTTGGTCGACGGGCGGGAGGAGACCCAGTACTTC

clone_size: few
v_call: TRBV11-3
j_call: TRBJ2-3
d_call: TRBD2
cdr3_aa: CASKGGGATDTQYF
cdr3_nt: TGTGCCAGCAAGGGCGGGGGGGCCACAGATACGCAGTATTTT

clone_size: NA
v_call: TRBV19
j_call: TRBJ1-2
d_call: NA
cdr3_aa: CASSIHPGTRTNYGYTF
cdr3_nt: TGTGCCAGTAGTATACACCCCGGGACACGTACTAACTATGGCTACACCTTC

clone_size: NA
v_call: TRBV5-1
j_call: TRBJ2-5
d_call: NA
cdr3_aa: CASSLDGGLKTQYF
cdr3_nt: TGCGCCAGCAGCTTGGACGGGGGTTTGAAGACCCAGTACTTC